This T cell receptor (beta chain) was observed in a study of a mutant IDH1 vaccine in newly diagnosed glioma. Clones were read by immunoSEQ multiplex PCR, and TCRdb kept only the in-frame ones, dropping some. The table lists about 16,000 clones, about 95% of them singletons. Time point indicated: baseline, week 1 (first vaccination visit). Treatment described: pre-vaccination baseline after standard-of-care therapy. Germline V gene data show CDR1 as MNHNS and CDR2 as SASEGT. This CDR3 has 13 residues. V lost 5 bases, J lost 7 bases, and 11 bases lay in between. The clonotype was recovered from a young woman with glioma. Some clones in this sample may be carry-over from other donors' samples. The sequenced sample was peripheral blood mononuclear cells (PBMCs), obtained from a glioma patient treated with radiotherapy, temozolomide or both. The genes are TRBV6-1 and TRBJ1-4; unclear D gene. CDR3 sequence: CASSQDSTEKLFF. The CDR3 region has the DNA TGTGCCAGCAGTCAGGACTCAACTGAAAAACTGTTTTTT.